This entry lists 25 T cell receptor beta chains sequenced from one sample in a study of T cell changes during pregnancy in multiple sclerosis. The data were produced by immunoSEQ multiplex PCR, yet TCRdb's version contains in-frame clones alone and is incomplete. Of some 55,000 clones listed, about 91% were seen once; the top ten hold roughly 1.2%. The material was peripheral blood, obtained after pregnancy. Receptors originate from a female donor in good health, enrolled as a control in a pregnancy study.

Here the CDR3 reads CASSQVEGAEYF. The DNA of the CDR3 is TGCGCCAGCAGCCAAGTTGAAGGCGCGGAGTACTTC. J is TRBJ2-7 and V is TRBV4-1; no definite D call. V was shortened by 1 base and J by 11 bases, with 12 bases between the two germline ends. CDR1 is MGHRA, CDR2 YSYEKL, per germline. The CDR3 has 12 residues.

In this sample, this clone turned up a few times. V is TRBV18 and J is TRBJ1-1; 8 bases map to TRBD1. The CDR3 has 13 amino acids. J was trimmed by 3 bases and V by 6 bases; bases with no gene match: 3. Looked up from germline, CDR1 is KGHSH and CDR2 is LQKENI. In DNA form, the CDR3 reads TGTGCCAGCTCTGGGGGACAGGACACTGAAGCTTTCTTT. Amino acid sequence: CASSGGQDTEAFF.

This chain uses TRBV7-9 with TRBJ1-2, with a weak D call TRBD1 (6 bases). Trimming took off 2 bases at V and 4 bases at J, with 8 bases between the two ends. The CDR3 totals 13 residues. Germline V gene sequence: CDR1 SEHNR, CDR2 FQNEAQ (reference sequence). CDR3 sequence reads: CASSLQGTYGYTF. CDR3 nucleotides: TGTGCCAGCAGCTTACAGGGGACCTATGGCTACACCTTC.

This chain connects TRBV9 to TRBJ2-5, with 9 bases fitting TRBD2. From germline, CDR1 is SGDLS and CDR2 YYNGEE. J lost 5 bases, V lost 0 bases, and 2 bases had no gene match. This CDR3 comprises 14 residues. The CDR3: CASSVGAGGETQYF. CDR3 bases: TGTGCCAGCAGCGTAGGGGCGGGAGGGGAGACCCAGTACTTC.

The chain carries TRBV5-8 and TRBJ1-5, with a possible D match to TRBD1 (5 bases). This CDR3 spans 17 amino acids. CDR1 SGHTS and CDR2 YDEGEE come from the germline V gene. The ends were cut back, 0 bases at V and 1 base at J, with 14 bases in the middle. This chain's CDR3 is CASSLAGVATSNQPQHF. The CDR3 nucleotides read TGTGCCAGCAGCTTGGCGGGGGTGGCCACCAGCAATCAGCCCCAGCATTTT.

Only a few counts were recorded for this clone. The rearrangement joins TRBV5-8 to TRBJ1-2, with 9 bases that match TRBD1. V lost 3 bases to trimming and J lost 1 base; unmatched junction nucleotides: 4. CDR1 and CDR2 (germline): SGHTS, YDEGEE. The CDR3 totals 15 residues. The CDR3 sequence: CASSSRDRVNYGYTF. For the CDR3, the DNA is TGTGCCAGCAGCTCACGGGACAGGGTTAACTATGGCTACACCTTC.

The chain employs TRBV19 and TRBJ1-4; 11 positions agree with TRBD1. The V segment lost 7 bases and the J segment 7 bases; nucleotides outside the gene matches: 8. Per the germline V gene, CDR1 is LNHDA and CDR2 is SQIVND (reference sequence). This CDR3 comprises 15 residues. The CDR3 loop is CASTPPGQGGEKLFF. Here the CDR3 DNA reads TGTGCCAGTACTCCACCGGGACAGGGGGGTGAAAAACTGTTTTTT.

This chain links TRBV5-1 with TRBJ1-4, with D possibly being TRBD1 (5 bases). The CDR3 loop spans 15 amino acids. Germline V gene lookup returns CDR1 SGHRS and CDR2 YFSETQ. V gave up 0 bases and J gave up 2 bases, with 8 bases separating them. The CDR3, as DNA: TGCGCCAGCAGCTTGGCGGGGGGGACTAATGAAAAACTGTTTTTT. As protein: CASSLAGGTNEKLFF.

The chain has TRBV7-7 and TRBJ2-1, with 8 nucleotides matching TRBD2. The CDR3 has 14 amino acids. In germline, CDR1 is SSHAT, CDR2 FNYEAQ (reference sequence). V trimming: 5 bases; J trimming: 6 bases; junction bases outside the gene matches: 6. CDR3 protein: CASSPGGASNEQFF. The CDR3 coding sequence is TGTGCCAGCAGCCCCGGGGGGGCATCCAATGAGCAGTTCTTC.

This clone was detected once. V gene TRBV7-9 combines with J gene TRBJ2-7, with 11 bases identical to TRBD1. In germline, CDR1 is SEHNR, CDR2 FQNEAQ (reference sequence). V lost 0 bases to trimming and J lost 7 bases; unmatched junction nucleotides: 5. This CDR3 has 15 amino acids. CDR3 residues: CASSLADRGQLEQYF. The CDR3 DNA follows: TGTGCCAGCAGCTTAGCGGACAGGGGGCAATTGGAGCAGTACTTC.

The chain is built from TRBV27 and TRBJ2-1, with 7 bases lining up with TRBD1. The germline gives CDR1 MNHEY, CDR2 SMNVEV (reference sequence). This CDR3 is built from 15 residues. With V trimmed by 4 bases and J by 3 bases, 6 bases remained unmatched. The CDR3 region is CASSSTTGHYNEQFF. The DNA for the CDR3 is TGTGCCAGCAGTTCCACGACAGGGCACTACAATGAGCAGTTCTTC.

This chain joins TRBV7-2 and TRBJ2-3; 7 bases line up with TRBD2. The ends lost 1 base at V and 4 bases at J; junction bases unmatched: 2. The CDR3 length is 14 residues. Germline V gene lookup returns CDR1 SGHTA and CDR2 FQGNSA. The CDR3 DNA follows: TGTGCCAGCAGCTTAGGTGCGGGGGCAGATACGCAGTATTTT. This encodes CASSLGAGADTQYF.

The chain links TRBV9 to TRBJ2-2, with D maybe TRBD1 (6 bases). V shed 3 bases and J shed 7 bases, with 13 bases lying between them. The CDR3 runs to 14 residues. Germline-derived CDR1 and CDR2 are SGDLS and YYNGEE. CDR3 nucleotides: TGTGCCAGCAGCGCAGAACAGGGTTACGGGGAGCTGTTTTTT. The encoded protein is CASSAEQGYGELFF.

This clone was seen only once. The V gene is TRBV5-1, the J gene TRBJ2-7; D may be TRBD2 (6 bases). Germline assignment: CDR1 SGHRS and CDR2 YFSETQ. Trimming cost V 0 bases and J 3 bases, with 19 bases left between them. CDR3 length: 17 residues. CDR3 region: CASSLAAGTAGSYEQYF. The CDR3, as DNA: TGCGCCAGCAGCTTGGCGGCGGGGACGGCGGGCAGCTACGAGCAGTACTTC.

The chain couples TRBV12-5 to TRBJ2-2, with TRBD1 identical over 11 bases. Losses at the gene ends were 7 bases for V and 3 bases for J; bases not matched to a gene: 7. This CDR3 has 16 amino acids. The V gene's germline CDR1 is LGHNT and CDR2 FRNRAP. The CDR3 loop is CASAPKGQGDTGELFF. DNA for the CDR3: TGTGCTAGTGCACCAAAGGGACAGGGGGACACCGGGGAGCTGTTTTTT.

A single count supports this clone. The chain is built from TRBV5-6 and TRBJ1-1; D possibly corresponds to TRBD1 (6 bases). Trimming took 4 bases from V and 4 from J, leaving 17 bases between them. This CDR3 has 15 residues. Germline CDR1 is SGHDT and CDR2 is YYEEEE. This CDR3 is CASSTGQYGPTEAFF. The CDR3 nucleotides read TGTGCCAGCAGCACCGGACAGTATGGGCCCACTGAAGCTTTCTTT.

V usage is TRBV13 and J usage is TRBJ1-2; D not certain. Germline V gene lookup returns CDR1 PRHDT and CDR2 FYEKMQ (reference sequence). The CDR3 is 15 residues long. V gave up 4 bases and J gave up 4 bases, with 16 bases separating them. The CDR3 DNA reads as TGTGCCAGCAGCTACCGGGTTCAAAGGCTCTATGGCTACACCTTC. It is translated as CASSYRVQRLYGYTF.

The chain carries TRBV2 and TRBJ2-7, with 7 nucleotides matching TRBD1. The CDR3 has 14 amino acids. Germline CDR1 and CDR2: SNHLY and FYNNEI. V trimming: 2 bases; J trimming: 3 bases; junction bases outside the gene matches: 4. The CDR3 spells CASSEQGEIYEQYF. For the CDR3, the DNA is TGTGCCAGCAGTGAACAGGGGGAGATCTACGAGCAGTACTTC. Together with reference TRBV2 and TRBJ2-7, the CDR3 gives the full variable domain: EPEVTQTPSHQVTQMGQEVILRCVPISNHLYFYWYRQILGQKVEFLVSFYNNEISEKSEIFDDQFSVERPDGSNFTLKIRSTKLEDSAMYFCASSEQGEIYEQYFGPGTRLTVT.

The chain joins TRBV19 to TRBJ1-2; weak D call: TRBD1 (6 bases). The CDR3 runs to 15 residues. Trimming shortened V by 5 bases and J by 4 bases, and 17 bases separated the two germline ends. Germline V gene sequence: CDR1 LNHDA, CDR2 SQIVND (reference sequence). CDR3 loop: CASSPTGWMAYGYTF. The CDR3 coding sequence is TGTGCCAGTAGTCCAACAGGGTGGATGGCCTATGGCTACACCTTC.

The chain combines TRBV28 with TRBJ1-1, with D possibly matching TRBD1 (6 bases). V lost 10 bases, J lost 9 bases, and 24 bases lay in between. The CDR3 contains 14 residues. Germline V CDR1 and CDR2: MDHEN, SYDVKM. The CDR3 nucleotides read TGTGCCACCACATCCTTACAGGGAGAGCCCCAAGCTTTCTTT. Protein product: CATTSLQGEPQAFF.

V gene TRBV28 combines with J gene TRBJ1-5; 10 bases match TRBD1. Trimming took 6 bases from V and 6 from J; bases not matched to a gene: 8. The V gene's germline CDR1 is MDHEN and CDR2 SYDVKM. CDR3 size: 15 residues. The CDR3 region has the DNA TGTGCCAGCAGCCCCGGGACAGGGGAGTCTCAGCCCCAGCATTTT. This sequence encodes CASSPGTGESQPQHF.

The chain uses TRBV18 and TRBJ2-1; 15 nucleotides agree with TRBD2. The germline V gene has CDR1 KGHSH and CDR2 LQKENI. This CDR3 has 19 amino acids. V lost 0 bases and J lost 0; bases outside the gene matches: 3. CDR3 region: CASSPPGLAGGSSYNEQFF. The CDR3 nucleotides are TGTGCCAGCTCACCACCGGGACTAGCGGGAGGAAGCTCCTACAATGAGCAGTTCTTC.

This clone turned up a few times. This rearrangement joins TRBV7-6 to TRBJ2-7, with 10 bases aligning to TRBD2. This CDR3 is 14 amino acids long. V lost 4 bases to trimming and J lost 5 bases; unmatched junction nucleotides: 5. From germline, CDR1 is SGHVS and CDR2 FNYEAQ. The CDR3 loop is CASSYLAGGDEQYF. The CDR3 DNA sequence: TGTGCCAGCAGCTACTTAGCGGGAGGAGACGAGCAGTACTTC.

The genes are TRBV5-4 and TRBJ1-4; perhaps TRBD1 as D (6 bases). The CDR3 totals 14 residues. Trimming cost V 3 bases and J 1 base, with 7 bases left between them. The germline V gene encodes CDR1 SGHNT and CDR2 YYREEE (reference sequence). CDR3: CASSYRETNEKLFF. The CDR3 nucleotides are TGTGCCAGCAGCTACAGGGAAACTAATGAAAAACTGTTTTTT. Full variable domain (rest looked up from reference TRBV5-4 and TRBJ1-4): ETGVTQSPTHLIKTRGQQVTLRCSSQSGHNTVSWYQQALGQGPQFIFQYYREEENGRGNFPPRFSGLQFPNYSSELNVNALELDDSALYLCASSYRETNEKLFFGSGTQLSVL.

The gene calls are TRBV11-2 and TRBJ2-7; TRBD1 aligns across 12 bases. The germline CDR1 and CDR2 sequences are SGHAT and FQNNGV. CDR3 length: 15 residues. The J segment lost 4 bases and the V segment lost 4 bases, leaving 5 bases of the junction unmatched. The CDR3 loop reads CASSSGQGAPYEQYF. In DNA, the CDR3 is TGTGCCAGCAGCTCGGGACAGGGGGCGCCGTACGAGCAGTACTTC.